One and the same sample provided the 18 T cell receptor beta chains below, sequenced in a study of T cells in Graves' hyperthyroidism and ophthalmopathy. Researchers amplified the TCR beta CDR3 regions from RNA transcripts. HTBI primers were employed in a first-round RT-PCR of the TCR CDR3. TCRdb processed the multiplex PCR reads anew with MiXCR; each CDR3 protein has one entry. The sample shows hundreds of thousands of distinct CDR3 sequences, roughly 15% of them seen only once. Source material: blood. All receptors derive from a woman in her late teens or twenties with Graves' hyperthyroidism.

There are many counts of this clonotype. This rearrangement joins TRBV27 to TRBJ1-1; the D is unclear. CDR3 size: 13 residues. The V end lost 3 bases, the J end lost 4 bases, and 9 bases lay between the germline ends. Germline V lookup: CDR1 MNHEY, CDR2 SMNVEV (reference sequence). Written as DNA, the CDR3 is TGTGCCAGCAGTTTGGCCCAGCGCACTGAAGCTTTCTTT. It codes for CASSLAQRTEAFF.

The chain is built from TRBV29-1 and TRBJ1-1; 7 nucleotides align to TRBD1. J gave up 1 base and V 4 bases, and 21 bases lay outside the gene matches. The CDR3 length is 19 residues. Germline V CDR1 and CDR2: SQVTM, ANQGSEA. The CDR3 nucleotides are TGCAGCGTTGTCAGCCCGTTTGTTACCTTAGGGGGCGAGAACACTGAAGCTTTCTTT. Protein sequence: CSVVSPFVTLGGENTEAFF.

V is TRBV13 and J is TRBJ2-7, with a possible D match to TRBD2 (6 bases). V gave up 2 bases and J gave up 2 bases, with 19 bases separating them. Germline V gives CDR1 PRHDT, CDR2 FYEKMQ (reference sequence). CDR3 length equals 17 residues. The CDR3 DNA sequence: TGTGCCAGCAGCTTACGCGCGTGGTCTAGCGCTCCCTACGAGCAGTACTTC. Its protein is CASSLRAWSSAPYEQYF.

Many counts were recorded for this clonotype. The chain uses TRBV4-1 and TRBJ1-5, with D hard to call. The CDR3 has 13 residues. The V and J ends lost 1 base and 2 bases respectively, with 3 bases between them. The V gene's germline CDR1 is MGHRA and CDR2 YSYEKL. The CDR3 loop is CASSQVGNQPQHF. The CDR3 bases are TGCGCCAGCAGCCAAGTCGGCAATCAGCCCCAGCATTTT.

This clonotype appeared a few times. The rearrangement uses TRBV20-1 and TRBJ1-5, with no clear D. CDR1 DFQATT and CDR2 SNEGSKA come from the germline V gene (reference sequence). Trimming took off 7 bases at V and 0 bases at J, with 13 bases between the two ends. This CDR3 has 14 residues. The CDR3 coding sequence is TGCAGTGTCCAGGATCCACATAGCAATCAGCCCCAGCATTTT. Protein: CSVQDPHSNQPQHF.

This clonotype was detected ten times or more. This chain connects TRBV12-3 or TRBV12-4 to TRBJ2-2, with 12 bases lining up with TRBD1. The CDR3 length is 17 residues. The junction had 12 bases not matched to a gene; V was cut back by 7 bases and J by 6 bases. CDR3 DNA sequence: TGTGCCAGCAACCCGGGACAGGGGGCGAGGAGCCCCGGGGAGCTGTTTTTT. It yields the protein CASNPGQGARSPGELFF.

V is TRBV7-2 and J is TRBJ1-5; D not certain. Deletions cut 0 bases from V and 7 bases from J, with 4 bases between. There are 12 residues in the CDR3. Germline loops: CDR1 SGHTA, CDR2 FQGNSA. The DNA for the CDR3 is TGTGCCAGCAGCTTAGCTCTCCAGCCCCAGCATTTT. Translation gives CASSLALQPQHF.

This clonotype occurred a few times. CDR3 residues: CASSPLGQYF. CDR3 nucleotides: TGTGCCAGCAGCCCCCTGGGGCAGTACTTC. The chain is built from TRBV3-2 and TRBJ2-7; TRBD1, the table's D call, was not compared with the DNA. TRBV3-2 is flagged as a pseudogene. CDR3 size: 10 residues.

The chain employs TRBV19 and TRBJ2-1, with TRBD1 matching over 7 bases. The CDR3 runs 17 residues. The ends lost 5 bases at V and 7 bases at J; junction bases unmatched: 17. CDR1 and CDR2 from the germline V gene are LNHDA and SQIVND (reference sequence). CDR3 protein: CASSAGLQGRLRNEQFF. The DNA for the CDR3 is TGTGCCAGTAGTGCCGGGCTACAGGGGAGATTACGGAATGAGCAGTTCTTC.

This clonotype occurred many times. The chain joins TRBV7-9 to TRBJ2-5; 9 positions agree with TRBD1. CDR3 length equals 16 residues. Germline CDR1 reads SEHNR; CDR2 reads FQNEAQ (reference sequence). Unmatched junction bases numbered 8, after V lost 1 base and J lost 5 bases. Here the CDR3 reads CASSLGDRGIRETQYF. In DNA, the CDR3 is TGTGCCAGCAGCTTAGGTGACAGGGGGATTCGGGAGACCCAGTACTTC.

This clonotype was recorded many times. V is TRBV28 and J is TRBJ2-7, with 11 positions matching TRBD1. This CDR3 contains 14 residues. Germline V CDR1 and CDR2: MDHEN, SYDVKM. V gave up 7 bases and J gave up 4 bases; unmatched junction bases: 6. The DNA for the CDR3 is TGTGCCAGCATCTCAGGACAGGGGGCGTACGAGCAGTACTTC. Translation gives CASISGQGAYEQYF.

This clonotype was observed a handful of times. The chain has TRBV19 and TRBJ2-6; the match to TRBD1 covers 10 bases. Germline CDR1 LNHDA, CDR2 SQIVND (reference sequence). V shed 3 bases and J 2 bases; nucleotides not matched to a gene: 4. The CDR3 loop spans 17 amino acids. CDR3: CASSIGQGVAGANVLTF. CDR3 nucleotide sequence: TGTGCCAGTAGTATCGGACAGGGGGTGGCTGGGGCCAACGTCCTGACTTTC.

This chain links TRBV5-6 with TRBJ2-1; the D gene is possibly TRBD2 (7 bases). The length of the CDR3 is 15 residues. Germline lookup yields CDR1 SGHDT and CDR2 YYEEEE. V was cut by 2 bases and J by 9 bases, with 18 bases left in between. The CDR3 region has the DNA TGTGCCAGCAGCTTATGGCGGGGGCGGAGGGGTGAGCAGTTCTTC. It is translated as CASSLWRGRRGEQFF. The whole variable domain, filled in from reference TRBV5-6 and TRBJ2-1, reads DAGVTQSPTHLIKTRGQQVTLRCSPKSGHDTVSWYQQALGQGPQFIFQYYEEEERQRGNFPDRFSGHQFPNYSSELNVNALLLGDSALYLCASSLWRGRRGEQFFGPGTRLTVL.

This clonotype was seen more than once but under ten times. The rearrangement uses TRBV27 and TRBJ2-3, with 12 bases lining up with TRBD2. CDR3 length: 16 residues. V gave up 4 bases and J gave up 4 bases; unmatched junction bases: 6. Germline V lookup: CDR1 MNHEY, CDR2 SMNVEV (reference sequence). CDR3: CASSSLLAGGPDTQYF. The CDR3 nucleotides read TGTGCCAGCAGTTCCCTTCTAGCGGGAGGGCCAGATACGCAGTATTTT.

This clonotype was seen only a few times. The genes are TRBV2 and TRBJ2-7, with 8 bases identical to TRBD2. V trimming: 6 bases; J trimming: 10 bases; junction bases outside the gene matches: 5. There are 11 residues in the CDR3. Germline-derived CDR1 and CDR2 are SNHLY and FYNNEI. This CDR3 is CASRGRGEQYF. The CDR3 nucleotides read TGTGCCAGCAGGGGGCGGGGGGAACAGTACTTC.

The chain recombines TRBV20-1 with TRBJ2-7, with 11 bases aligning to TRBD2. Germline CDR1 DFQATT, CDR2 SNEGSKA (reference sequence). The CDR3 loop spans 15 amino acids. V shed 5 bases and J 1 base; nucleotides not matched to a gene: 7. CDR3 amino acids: CSADDGTSGSYEQYF. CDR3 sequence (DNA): TGCAGTGCTGACGATGGGACTAGCGGTTCCTACGAGCAGTACTTC.

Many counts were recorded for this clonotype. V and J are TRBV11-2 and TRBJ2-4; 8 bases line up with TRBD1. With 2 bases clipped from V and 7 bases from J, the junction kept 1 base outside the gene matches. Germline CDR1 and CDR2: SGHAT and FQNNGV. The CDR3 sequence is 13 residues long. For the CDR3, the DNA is TGTGCCAGCAGCTTAAACAGGGGGAACATTCAGTACTTC. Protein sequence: CASSLNRGNIQYF.

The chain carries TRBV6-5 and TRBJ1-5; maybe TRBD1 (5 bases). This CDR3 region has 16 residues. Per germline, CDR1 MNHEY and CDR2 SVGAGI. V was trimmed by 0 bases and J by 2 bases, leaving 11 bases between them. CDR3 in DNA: TGTGCCAGCAGTTACTCCTATTCAGGGCGCAATCAGCCCCAGCATTTT. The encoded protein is CASSYSYSGRNQPQHF.